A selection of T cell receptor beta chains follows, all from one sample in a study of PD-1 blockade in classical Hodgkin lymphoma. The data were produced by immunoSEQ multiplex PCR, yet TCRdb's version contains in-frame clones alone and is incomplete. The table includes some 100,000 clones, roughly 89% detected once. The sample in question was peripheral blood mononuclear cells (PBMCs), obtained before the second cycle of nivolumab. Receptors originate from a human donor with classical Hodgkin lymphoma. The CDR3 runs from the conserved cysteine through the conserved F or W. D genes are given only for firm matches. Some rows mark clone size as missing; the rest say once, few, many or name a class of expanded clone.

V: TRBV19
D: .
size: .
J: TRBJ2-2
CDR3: CASSIGRDTGELFF
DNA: TGTGCCAGTAGTATAGGCAGGGACACCGGGGAGCTGTTTTTT

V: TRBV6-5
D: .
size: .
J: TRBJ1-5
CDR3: CASSYSRGEPQHF
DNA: TGTGCCAGCAGTTACTCGAGGGGGGAGCCCCAGCATTTT

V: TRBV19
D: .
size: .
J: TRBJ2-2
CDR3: CASSDLQVSSGELFF
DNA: TGTGCCAGTAGTGACCTACAGGTCTCCAGCGGGGAGCTGTTTTTT

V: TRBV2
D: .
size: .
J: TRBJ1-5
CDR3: CATRQIGQPQHF
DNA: TGTGCCACCCGACAGATCGGGCAGCCCCAGCATTTT

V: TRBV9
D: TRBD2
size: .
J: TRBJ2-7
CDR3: CASSPRLAGGYEQYF
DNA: TGTGCCAGCAGCCCCCGACTAGCGGGGGGCTACGAGCAGTACTTC

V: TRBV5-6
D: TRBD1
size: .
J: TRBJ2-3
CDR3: CASSSTGSDTQYF
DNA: TGTGCCAGCAGTTCGACAGGGTCAGATACGCAGTATTTT

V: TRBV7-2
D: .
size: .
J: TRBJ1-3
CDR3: CASSLGAGNTIYF
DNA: TGTGCCAGCAGCTTGGGGGCTGGAAACACCATATATTTT

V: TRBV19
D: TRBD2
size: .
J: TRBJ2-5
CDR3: CASSIGTSGFFGTQYF
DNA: TGTGCCAGTAGTATAGGGACTAGCGGCTTCTTCGGGACCCAGTACTTC

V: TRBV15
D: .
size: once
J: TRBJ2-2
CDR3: CATSREAGLTGELFF
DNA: TGTGCCACCAGCAGAGAGGCGGGGCTCACCGGGGAGCTGTTTTTT

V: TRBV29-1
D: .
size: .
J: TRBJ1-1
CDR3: CSVLSGTAATEAFF
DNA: TGCAGCGTTCTCTCGGGGACGGCGGCCACTGAAGCTTTCTTT

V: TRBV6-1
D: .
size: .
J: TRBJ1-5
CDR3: CASSERGFSNQPQHF
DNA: TGTGCCAGCAGTGAAAGGGGGTTTAGCAATCAGCCCCAGCATTTT

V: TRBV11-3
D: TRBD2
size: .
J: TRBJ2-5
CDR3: CASSLGTSGQETQYF
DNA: TGTGCCAGCAGCTTAGGGACTAGCGGACAAGAGACCCAGTACTTC

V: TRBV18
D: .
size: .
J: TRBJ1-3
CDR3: CASSQNRDRSGNTIYF
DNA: TGTGCCAGCTCACAAAACAGGGATCGGTCTGGAAACACCATATATTTT

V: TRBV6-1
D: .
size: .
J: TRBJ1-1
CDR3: CASSQGRATFF
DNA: TGTGCCAGCAGTCAAGGCAGGGCGACTTTCTTT

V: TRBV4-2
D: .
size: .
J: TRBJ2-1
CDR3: CASSLSGFRDNEQFF
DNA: TGTGCCAGCAGCTTAAGCGGGTTTAGGGACAATGAGCAGTTCTTC

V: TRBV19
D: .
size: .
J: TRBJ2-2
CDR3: CASSMGAEGTGELFF
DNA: TGTGCCAGTAGTATGGGAGCGGAGGGCACCGGGGAGCTGTTTTTT

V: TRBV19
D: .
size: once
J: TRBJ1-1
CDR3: CASSIETGLEAFF
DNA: TGTGCCAGTAGTATAGAGACAGGTCTTGAAGCTTTCTTT

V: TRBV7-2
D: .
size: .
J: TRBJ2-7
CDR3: CASSSGLHSYEQYF
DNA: TGTGCCAGCAGCTCTGGACTGCACTCCTACGAGCAGTACTTC

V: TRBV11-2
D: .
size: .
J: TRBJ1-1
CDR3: CASSSAGRSEAFF
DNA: TGTGCCAGCAGTTCCGCGGGGCGGTCTGAAGCTTTCTTT

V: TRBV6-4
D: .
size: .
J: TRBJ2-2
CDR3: CASSDSPGGRGPGELFF
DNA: TGTGCCAGCAGTGACTCGCCCGGTGGGAGAGGCCCCGGGGAGCTGTTTTTT

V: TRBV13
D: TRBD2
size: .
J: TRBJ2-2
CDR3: CASTSGHERGNTGELFF
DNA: TGTGCCAGCACCTCGGGGCACGAGCGGGGTAACACCGGGGAGCTGTTTTTT

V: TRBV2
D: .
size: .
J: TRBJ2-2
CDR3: CASRVGGVGELFF
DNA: TGTGCCAGCAGGGTGGGGGGAGTCGGGGAGCTGTTTTTT

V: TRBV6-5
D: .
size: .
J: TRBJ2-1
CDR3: CASRAGQGYNEQFF
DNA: TGTGCCAGCAGGGCGGGGCAGGGCTACAATGAGCAGTTCTTC

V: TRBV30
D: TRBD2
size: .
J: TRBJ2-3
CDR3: CAWSKGGAHTDTQYF
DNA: TGTGCCTGGAGTAAGGGAGGGGCTCACACAGATACGCAGTATTTT

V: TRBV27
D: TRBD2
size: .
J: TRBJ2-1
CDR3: CASPSPGLAGVRSYNEQFF
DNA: TGTGCCAGCCCCTCACCGGGACTAGCGGGGGTTCGCTCCTACAATGAGCAGTTCTTC

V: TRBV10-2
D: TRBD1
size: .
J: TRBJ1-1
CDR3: CASSEDRVDTEAFF
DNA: TGCGCCAGCAGTGAAGACAGGGTGGACACTGAAGCTTTCTTT

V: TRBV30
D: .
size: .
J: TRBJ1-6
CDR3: CASVGMNSPLHF
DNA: TGTGCCTCAGTGGGCATGAATTCACCCCTCCACTTT

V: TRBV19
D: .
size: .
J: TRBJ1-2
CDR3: CASSISPGHPYTF
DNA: TGTGCCAGTAGTATATCGCCGGGACACCCTTACACCTTC

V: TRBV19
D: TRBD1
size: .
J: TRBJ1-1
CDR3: CASSIPSGQGLMNTEAFF
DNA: TGTGCCAGTAGTATACCGTCGGGACAGGGGTTGATGAACACTGAAGCTTTCTTT

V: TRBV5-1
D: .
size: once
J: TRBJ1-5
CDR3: CASSLGEGNQPQHF
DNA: TGCGCCAGCAGCTTGGGAGAGGGGAATCAGCCCCAGCATTTT

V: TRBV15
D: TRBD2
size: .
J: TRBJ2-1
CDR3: CATSRDGSGGSKFF
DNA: TGTGCCACCAGCAGAGATGGTAGCGGGGGGTCGAAGTTCTTC

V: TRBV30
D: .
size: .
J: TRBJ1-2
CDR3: CAWSFSGSGYTF
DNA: TGTGCCTGGAGTTTCTCAGGGTCTGGCTACACCTTC

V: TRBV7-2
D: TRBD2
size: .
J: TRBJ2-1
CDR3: CASSRLAGPPVGNEQFF
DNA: TGTGCCAGCAGCCGACTAGCGGGACCTCCGGTCGGCAATGAGCAGTTCTTC

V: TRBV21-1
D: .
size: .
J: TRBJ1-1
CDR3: CASSNIPGLMNTEAFF
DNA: TGTGCCAGCAGCAATATTCCAGGGCTCATGAACACTGAAGCTTTCTTT

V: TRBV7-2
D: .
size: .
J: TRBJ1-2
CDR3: CASSLAPTDNYGYTF
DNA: TGTGCCAGCAGCTTAGCCCCTACAGATAACTATGGCTACACCTTC

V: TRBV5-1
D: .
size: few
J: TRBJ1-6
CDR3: CASSSRTERNSPLHF
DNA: TGCGCCAGCAGCTCCAGGACAGAGAGGAATTCACCCCTCCACTTT

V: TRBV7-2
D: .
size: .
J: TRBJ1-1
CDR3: CASSLPPKGLNTEAFF
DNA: TGTGCCAGCAGCTTACCCCCGAAAGGTCTGAACACTGAAGCTTTCTTT